Listed below are T cell receptor beta chains from one sample, sequenced in a study of CD8+CD57+ T cells in acquired aplastic anemia. MiXCR, applied by TCRdb to the reads, yields one record per CDR3 protein. This sample carries about 98,000 distinct CDR3 sequences, around 68% of them seen once, and the ten largest clones take around three fifths. The source material was sorted CD4+, CD8+, or CD8+CD57+ T cells (not recorded which) from PBMCs. Receptors originate from a human donor with aplastic anemia. Each CDR3 is given with its conserved first and last residue. A D gene is named only where the DNA matches it firmly. Not all rows give a size; the values are once, few, many and, for expanded clones, a class.

clone size	V gene	D gene	J gene	CDR3 protein	CDR3 DNA
many	TRBV5-6	.	TRBJ2-7	CASSLYFYSYSYEQYF	TGTGCCAGCAGCTTGTACTTTTACTCATACTCCTACGAGCAGTACTTC
.	TRBV9	.	TRBJ1-6	CASSVEDRYNSPLHF	TGTGCCAGCAGCGTAGAGGATCGTTATAATTCACCCCTCCACTTT
few	TRBV10-3	.	TRBJ2-1	CAISGLGNEQFF	TGTGCCATCAGTGGTCTGGGGAATGAGCAGTTCTTC
.	TRBV7-8	.	TRBJ1-1	CASSADILEAFF	TGTGCCAGCAGCGCTGACATCCTAGAAGCTTTCTTT
.	TRBV29-1	TRBD2	TRBJ2-1	CSVEDIAGGPNEQFF	TGCAGCGTTGAAGATATTGCGGGAGGGCCCAATGAGCAGTTCTTC
.	TRBV20-1	.	TRBJ1-3	CSARDPGQSGNTIYF	TGCAGTGCTAGAGATCCGGGACAATCTGGAAACACCATATATTTT
.	TRBV6-1	.	TRBJ1-2	CATNPTSNYGYTF	TGTGCCACCAACCCGACCTCTAACTATGGCTACACCTTC
few	TRBV20-1	TRBD1	TRBJ1-2	CSAQDRGQGYTF	TGCAGTGCACAAGACAGGGGGCAAGGCTACACCTTC
.	TRBV10-3	.	TRBJ1-5	CAISESADQPQHF	TGTGCCATCAGTGAGTCTGCCGACCAGCCCCAGCATTTT
.	TRBV6-1	TRBD1	TRBJ1-3	CASSPTGGSTGNTIYF	TGTGCCAGCAGTCCGACAGGGGGTTCTACTGGAAACACCATATATTTT
.	TRBV5-1	TRBD2	TRBJ2-5	CASSLGQGGSETQYF	TGCGCCAGCAGCTTGGGGCAGGGCGGGAGCGAGACCCAGTACTTC
few	TRBV19	.	TRBJ1-1	CASSPLTANTEAFF	TGTGCCAGTAGTCCACTGACGGCGAACACTGAAGCTTTCTTT
.	TRBV2	TRBD1	TRBJ1-1	CASSDRDRGPPEAFF	TGTGCCAGCAGCGATAGGGACAGGGGACCCCCTGAAGCTTTCTTT
.	TRBV20-1	TRBD2	TRBJ2-3	CSAPSGSTDTQYF	TGCAGTGCTCCTAGCGGTAGCACAGATACGCAGTATTTT
few	TRBV19	TRBD1	TRBJ2-7	CARKHGQGYEQYF	TGTGCCAGAAAACACGGACAGGGCTACGAGCAGTACTTC
.	TRBV10-2	.	TRBJ1-1	CASSELGGTEAFF	TGCGCCAGCAGTGAGTTAGGAGGCACTGAAGCTTTCTTT
.	TRBV19	.	TRBJ2-7	CASSIPGRGEQYF	TGTGCCAGTAGTATCCCAGGGCGTGGGGAGCAGTACTTC
.	TRBV25-1	.	TRBJ2-1	CASSEGADSIPYNEQFF	TGTGCCAGCAGTGAGGGTGCGGACTCCATCCCCTACAATGAGCAGTTCTTC
.	TRBV25-1	TRBD2	TRBJ2-7	CASSFGTSGGYEQYF	TGTGCCAGCAGCTTCGGGACTAGCGGGGGCTACGAGCAGTACTTC
.	TRBV10-3	.	TRBJ1-3	CAISPRRTEGPGNTIYF	TGTGCCATCAGCCCTAGACGGACAGAGGGGCCTGGAAACACCATATATTTT
.	TRBV2	TRBD2	TRBJ2-3	CASSELGGGADTQYF	TGTGCCAGCAGTGAACTTGGCGGGGGGGCAGATACGCAGTATTTT
few	TRBV7-7	TRBD2	TRBJ2-7	CASSLTSEHYEQYF	TGTGCCAGCAGCTTAACTAGCGAGCACTACGAGCAGTACTTC
few	TRBV11-2	.	TRBJ2-7	CASSLSYGTGPYEQYF	TGTGCCAGCAGCTTGTCATACGGCACGGGGCCCTACGAGCAGTACTTC
.	TRBV24-1	.	TRBJ1-5	CATSGLGSNQPQHF	TGTGCCACCAGTGGATTGGGGAGCAATCAGCCCCAGCATTTT
.	TRBV11-1	TRBD2	TRBJ2-5	CASRKLAGAQETQYF	TGTGCCAGCAGGAAACTAGCGGGGGCCCAAGAGACCCAGTACTTC
many	TRBV5-1	.	TRBJ2-7	CASSYTGINFGEQYF	TGCGCCAGCAGTTACACCGGGATCAACTTTGGGGAGCAGTACTTC
.	TRBV2	.	TRBJ2-2	CASKVEASGTGELFF	TGTGCCAGCAAGGTGGAGGCGTCGGGCACCGGGGAGCTGTTTTTT
many	TRBV7-9	.	TRBJ2-1	CASSLEGAGNEQFF	TGTGCCAGCAGCTTAGAAGGGGCAGGTAATGAGCAGTTCTTC
once	TRBV19	.	TRBJ2-1	CASTSPHYNEQFF	TGTGCCAGTACCTCACCCCACTACAATGAGCAGTTCTTC
.	TRBV20-1	TRBD1	TRBJ2-5	CSVLPAAGGSETQYF	TGCAGTGTTCTACCCGCGGCAGGGGGCAGTGAGACCCAGTACTTC